What follows are 3 T cell receptor beta chains derived from one specimen sequenced in a study of OX40 agonist ivuxolimab in advanced cancers. Method: immunoSEQ multiplex PCR; TCRdb's copy keeps in-frame clones and lacks some. The sample lists roughly 100,000 clones, 85% to 95% occurring once. Here the sequenced sample was CD4+ or CD8+ T cells sorted from blood, taken in a trial of the OX40 agonist ivuxolimab. Source of these receptors: an adult with an advanced solid tumor such as melanoma, head and neck, liver or kidney cancer.

The V gene is TRBV19, the J gene TRBJ1-2; D is unclear. Germline-derived CDR1 and CDR2 are LNHDA and SQIVND (reference sequence). CDR3 size: 13 residues. Between the trimmed V and J ends, which lost 5 bases and 0 bases, there was a span of 7 bases. The chain's CDR3 is CASSWRANYGYTF. DNA for the CDR3: TGTGCCAGTAGTTGGAGAGCTAACTATGGCTACACCTTC.

The rearrangement uses TRBV5-4 and TRBJ2-7; D unresolved. V was clipped by 1 base and J by 5 bases, with 10 bases between them. The germline V gene has CDR1 SGHNT and CDR2 YYREEE (reference sequence). There are 13 residues in the CDR3. As DNA, the CDR3 is TGTGCCAGCAGCTTGTCTCAGGTCCACGAGCAGTACTTC. It encodes CASSLSQVHEQYF.

V is TRBV6-1 and J is TRBJ2-1; 12 nucleotides align to TRBD2. This CDR3 has 14 residues. V was pared by 7 bases and J by 7 bases, with 5 bases of the junction left unmatched. CDR1 is MNHNS and CDR2 is SASEGT in the germline V gene. The DNA of the CDR3 is TGTGCCAGCACCTGGACTAGCGGGGAAAATGAGCAGTTCTTC. This encodes CASTWTSGENEQFF.